The clone carrying this T cell receptor beta chain was recorded at least ten times. What it binds is unknown. One entry per CDR3 protein, called by TCRdb with MiXCR from the 5' RACE reads. The sample lists some 150,000 distinct CDR3 sequences, 10% to 12% occurring once. This record comes from a study of CD8 T cells in ankylosing spondylitis. General study findings and limits: Disease-associated clones were reportedly significantly overrepresented in matched ankylosing spondylitis synovial fluid. Ankylosing spondylitis blood appeared to be characterized by a TCR beta motif of under 10 highly homologous variants.

What was sequenced was blood, either unsorted or a sorted T cell fraction (not recorded which). The receptor was derived from a female donor with ankylosing spondylitis or in good health (not recorded which).

In DNA form, the CDR3 reads TGTGCCATCAGTGAGTCGGATAGGCCAGAGACCCAGTACTTC. It encodes CAISESDRPETQYF. The rearrangement links TRBV10-3 to TRBJ2-5; D gene ambiguous. The CDR3 runs to 14 residues. The V gene's germline CDR1 is ENHRY and CDR2 SYGVKD. Trimming stripped 0 bases from V and 4 bases from J, with 9 bases between.